This TCR beta chain was sequenced for a study of Ad26.COV2.S vaccination and SARS-CoV-2 variants. Regarding treatment: roughly 19 received Ad26.COV2.S at low or high dose, single or two shots; 5 received placebo; per-sample allocation not given. Day 63 after the first vaccine or placebo injection was the time point for sampling. In Boston, an adult donor aged 18-55 years took part. The V end was cut by 0 bases, the J end by 8 bases, with 20 bases between. This CDR3 spans 16 amino acids. The V gene's germline CDR1 is SGDLS and CDR2 YYNGEE. The repertoire was sequenced with immunoSEQ multiplex PCR; TCRdb's copy has only in-frame clones and lacks some. This table holds some 340,000 clones, 85% found once.

The receptor was derived from a person aged 18-60 years who received the Ad26.COV2.S COVID-19 vaccine or a placebo. The sample consisted of peripheral blood, taken in a trial of Ad26.COV2.S vaccine versus placebo. This rearrangement joins TRBV9 to TRBJ1-2; no definite D call. The CDR3 bases are TGTGCCAGCAGCGTAGCTACACTAACATCCCGTGGGGGCTACACCTTC. Protein: CASSVATLTSRGGYTF.